What follows describes a single T cell receptor beta chain. Its antigen is unknown. Per-base qualities were not stored, and no clone one base away is much larger. These data originate in a study of T cell responses to AZD1222 COVID-19 vaccine (dated by TCRdb to about 2021). A note on the overall study: A total of over 230 trial participants underwent TCR sequencing, of whom 207 had received two doses of AZD1222 and about 25 had received two doses of the MenACWY control vaccine. Trial participants were enrolled into age subgroups of 18-55, 56-69 and 70-plus years, which contained around 140, 26 and 57 TCR-sequenced participants, respectively. The full study reports these points: Reportedly, close to half of the unique spike-specific TCRs recognized epitopes lying outside the regions that are mutated in the B.1.351 and B.1.1.7 variants. Most participants were white British and females outnumbered males, and the authors suggested that clonal diversity may have been underestimated. Spike-specific TCR breadth and depth rose significantly after two AZD1222 doses compared with day 0 and with MenACWY recipients. Because no samples from the day 14 peak response were available, repertoires could be characterized only after the peak T cell response. In the small 56-69-year group, the increase in depth fell short of significance, most likely because of low power. CD4 TCRs associated with the vaccine covered the entire spike protein, and the dominant responses were in regions 160-218 and 743-854. Only a handful of AZD1222 recipients were SARS-CoV-2 seropositive at baseline, limiting conclusions about previously exposed vaccinees.

The time point label here, explained by the study, means: about 28 days (+/-7) after the second vaccine dose. AZD1222 recipients given second doses at about 4 weeks or at about 12 weeks were pooled, since spike-specific TCR depth and breadth were not found to differ between the two schedules. Samples from vaccinated people were obtained from the UK trials COV001 and COV002, which included a single-blind randomized controlled phase 2/3 trial of AZD1222 (ChAdOx1 nCoV-19) in healthy adults. For TCRbeta chain sequencing, PBMC samples from trial participants were taken at day 0 and at day 28 after the second dose. The CDR3 numbers 17 residues from cysteine through phenylalanine. Solely the CDR3 DNA is kept, with 51 bases framed from the first base. The CDR3 regions of human TCRbeta chains were subjected to immunosequencing. Under the source paper's analysis protocol: TCRs in the repertoires were compared against a reference library of SARS-CoV-2-specific TCRs that had been generated with the MIRA antigen-specificity platform. Breadth was defined as the fraction of unique TCRs that were SARS-CoV-2-associated. Depth was defined as the fraction of total T cells that were SARS-CoV-2-associated. Using the MIRA data, every spike-specific TCR was mapped to the spike region that the TCR reacted to and assigned to either a CD4 or a CD8 class. Log10-transformed breadth and depth values were compared by one-way ANOVA with Sidak's multiple comparisons tests. Imported from immuneACCESS, the table was reduced by TCRdb to in-frame sequences with V and J called. These copies leave out some clones; in studies compared against another copy, an unresolved V gene accounts for under half, and the cause of the remainder is not known. V, J and clone size reflect that table, while D and trimming were determined from the DNA. Recorded for this sample are approximately 130,000 clones; approximately 92% of them occurred a single time. The biggest ten clones account for approximately 1.2% of the sample.

The sample here was peripheral blood, taken 28 days after the second AZD1222 dose. This TCR derives from an adult who received the AZD1222 COVID-19 vaccine. The chain couples TRBV12-2 to TRBJ1-3. TRBV12-2 is classified as a pseudogene. The CDR3 sequence is CASRLEGQKVAGNTIYF. The nucleotides are TGTGCAAGTCGCTTAGAAGGGCAAAAGGTGGCTGGAAACACCATATATTTT.